Reported below is one T cell receptor beta chain. The data originate from a study of blood T cell repertoires in COVID-19. Germline CDR1 is SQVTM and CDR2 is ANQGSEA. Trimming pared 7 bases from V and 6 bases from J, leaving 18 bases between. This CDR3 comprises 13 residues. Participant age was roughly 18 to 100 years, and participants resided in approximately 25 US areas. Source study methods: Estimates of nucleated cell counts were drawn from the amplification of reference gene primers. Generated by immunoSEQ multiplex PCR, the TCRdb table keeps only in-frame clones and is missing some. Clone size and the V and J calls come from that table; the DNA yielded D and trimming. The table has some 230,000 clones, around 85% seen once.

The chain links TRBV29-1 to TRBJ1-2; tentative D call: TRBD1 (5 bases). Sequences were obtained from PBMCs or T cells enriched from blood (not recorded which). The TCR sequence derives from a middle-aged woman with acute COVID-19. This CDR3 reads CSGEEGPSDGYTF. In DNA form, the CDR3 reads TGCAGCGGGGAGGAGGGACCGTCGGATGGCTACACCTTC.